The rows below give T cell receptor beta chains drawn from one sample of a study of blood T cell repertoires in COVID-19. TCRdb keeps only in-frame clones here, not all; method: immunoSEQ multiplex PCR. This table has 40,000 to 45,000 clones, approximately 91% appearing once. Sequenced material: peripheral blood. The receptor source for this set is a human donor in a cohort sampled during active COVID-19. The CDR3 runs from the conserved cysteine through the conserved F or W. A D gene is named only where the DNA matches it firmly. Part of the rows lack a size; the others show once, few, many or a class for expanded clones.

TRBD1	TRBV24-1	TRBJ2-1	once	CATSRGQGYNEQFF	TGTGCCACCAGTAGGGGACAGGGTTACAATGAGCAGTTCTTC
TRBD1	TRBV27	TRBJ2-4	-	CASSLQAQGAAKNIQYF	TGTGCCAGCAGTTTACAGGCTCAGGGGGCGGCCAAAAACATTCAGTACTTC
TRBD1	TRBV7-9	TRBJ1-6	-	CASSFETGGNSPLHF	TGTGCCAGCAGCTTCGAAACAGGGGGTAATTCACCCCTCCACTTT
-	TRBV27	TRBJ1-1	-	CASSFTVMNTEAFF	TGTGCCAGCAGTTTTACAGTAATGAACACTGAAGCTTTCTTT
-	TRBV7-3	TRBJ1-2	-	CASSEGTEGGYTF	TGTGCCAGCAGCGAAGGGACGGAGGGCGGCTACACCTTC
TRBD1	TRBV3-1/TRBV3-2	TRBJ1-6	-	CASSQIFAQGAYNSPLHF	TGTGCCAGCAGCCAAATCTTCGCACAGGGGGCCTATAATTCACCCCTCCACTTT
-	TRBV2	TRBJ2-3	once	CASHMRESTDTQYF	TGTGCCAGCCATATGAGGGAAAGCACAGATACGCAGTATTTT
TRBD2	TRBV11-3	TRBJ2-5	-	CASSLGGGYGETQYF	TGTGCCAGCAGCTTAGGGGGAGGGTACGGGGAGACCCAGTACTTC
TRBD1	TRBV5-1	TRBJ1-2	once	CASSTGGSGYTF	TGCGCCAGCAGCACAGGGGGATCTGGCTACACCTTC
TRBD1	TRBV30	TRBJ1-5	-	CAWSAGQNSNQPQHF	TGTGCCTGGAGTGCGGGACAGAATAGCAATCAGCCCCAGCATTTT
TRBD2	TRBV5-1	TRBJ2-3	-	CASSGLAGGNTDTQYF	TGCGCCAGCAGCGGCCTAGCGGGGGGCAACACAGATACGCAGTATTTT
-	TRBV4-2	TRBJ1-3	-	CASSQVGRALYF	TGTGCCAGCAGCCAAGTGGGGAGGGCTTTATATTTT
-	TRBV19	TRBJ2-3	-	CASSQNTDTQYF	TGTGCCAGTAGTCAAAACACAGATACGCAGTATTTT
-	TRBV15	TRBJ1-2	-	CATSTRTTGYGYTF	TGTGCCACCAGCACTAGGACAACGGGCTATGGCTACACCTTC
TRBD1	TRBV13	TRBJ2-1	-	CASSGGTGPGRRQFF	TGTGCCAGCAGCGGCGGGACAGGGCCCGGTAGGCGGCAGTTCTTC
-	TRBV7-9	TRBJ1-2	medium-sized	CASSTPNYGYTF	TGTGCCAGCAGCACACCAAACTATGGCTACACCTTC
-	TRBV12-2	TRBJ1-1	-	CASRLASGGNTEAFF	TGTGCAAGTCGCTTAGCGTCAGGGGGGAACACTGAAGCTTTCTTT
TRBD1	TRBV5-1	TRBJ2-2	-	CASRGTGGTGELFF	TGCGCCAGCAGGGGGACAGGGGGCACCGGGGAGCTGTTTTTT
TRBD2	TRBV4-2	TRBJ2-3	-	CASSPETGLDRITDTQYF	TGTGCCAGCAGCCCTGAAACCGGACTAGACAGAATCACAGATACGCAGTATTTT
-	TRBV18	TRBJ1-1	-	CASSPQPQAEAFF	TGTGCCAGCTCACCACAGCCCCAAGCTGAAGCTTTCTTT
-	TRBV6-2/TRBV6-3	TRBJ2-7	-	CASSFRQSSYEQYF	TGTGCCAGCAGTTTCAGACAAAGCTCCTACGAGCAGTACTTC
-	TRBV5-4	TRBJ1-1	-	CASSPGGANTEAFF	TGTGCCAGCAGCCCCGGCGGAGCTAACACTGAAGCTTTCTTT
-	TRBV5-1	TRBJ2-3	-	CASSRGTEERADTQYF	TGCGCCAGCAGCAGAGGGACGGAAGAGCGGGCAGATACGCAGTATTTT
TRBD1	TRBV5-1	TRBJ2-1	-	CASSFWDSNEQFF	TGCGCCAGCAGCTTCTGGGACAGCAATGAGCAGTTCTTC
TRBD1	TRBV13	TRBJ2-7	-	CASSWTGGPGFEQYF	TGTGCCAGCAGCTGGACAGGGGGCCCGGGTTTCGAGCAGTACTTC
-	TRBV5-1	TRBJ1-1	-	CASSLEGEAWTEAFF	TGCGCCAGCAGCTTGGAGGGGGAAGCTTGGACTGAAGCTTTCTTT